Shown below are 29 T cell receptor beta chains from a single sample sequenced in a study of T cell repertoires in cytomegalovirus infection. Via MiXCR, TCRdb re-called the reads, giving one row per CDR3 protein. The repertoire has hundreds of thousands of distinct CDR3 sequences, approximately 33% of them found once; the top ten carry roughly 18%. These receptors are not linked to any known antigen. The source was cultured PBMCs, collected from culture after CMV antigen stimulation. The origin of the receptors is a human donor in good health (CMV status not recorded). Some clones in this sample may be carry-over from other donors' samples.

This clonotype was recorded only once. The V gene is TRBV20-1, the J gene TRBJ2-7; 12 nucleotides agree with TRBD2. The junction had 17 bases not matched to a gene; V was cut back by 3 bases and J by 5 bases. Germline CDR1 DFQATT, CDR2 SNEGSKA (reference sequence). There are 18 residues in the CDR3. CDR3 region: CSARVSSGRAIVLDEQYF. The DNA of the CDR3 is TGCAGTGCTAGGGTATCTAGCGGGAGGGCCATCGTGTTGGACGAGCAGTACTTC.

This clonotype appeared a few times. This chain links TRBV7-2 with TRBJ1-1; the D gene is possibly TRBD1 (5 bases). The CDR3 has 14 amino acids. Germline V gene lookup returns CDR1 SGHTA and CDR2 FQGNSA. Between the trimmed V and J ends, which lost 5 bases and 1 base, there was a span of 11 bases. Here the CDR3 reads CASSGYRRNTEAFF. CDR3 nucleotide sequence: TGTGCCAGCAGCGGATACAGGAGGAACACTGAAGCTTTCTTT.

This chain connects TRBV11-2 to TRBJ2-2; 12 nucleotides agree with TRBD2. The CDR3 has 19 residues. Germline assignment: CDR1 SGHAT and CDR2 FQNNGV. V trimming: 5 bases; J trimming: 6 bases; junction bases outside the gene matches: 16. The CDR3 reads CASSPNPLISSGGAGELFF. The CDR3 DNA is TGTGCCAGCAGCCCAAACCCATTGATTTCTAGCGGGGGGGCCGGGGAGCTGTTTTTT. Drawing the rest from reference TRBV11-2 and TRBJ2-2, the complete variable domain is EAGVAQSPRYKIIEKRQSVAFWCNPISGHATLYWYQQILGQGPKLLIQFQNNGVVDDSQLPKDRFSAERLKGVDSTLKIQPAKLEDSAVYLCASSPNPLISSGGAGELFFGEGSRLTVL.

V gene TRBV19 combines with J gene TRBJ2-3; D is possibly TRBD1 (6 bases). The CDR3 extends over 13 amino acids. V dropped 3 bases and J dropped 5 bases, with 9 bases sitting between them. Germline V gene data show CDR1 as LNHDA and CDR2 as SQIVND (reference sequence). In nucleotides, the CDR3 is TGTGCCAGTAGTATGGTCAGGGGAGATACGCAGTATTTT. Amino acids: CASSMVRGDTQYF.

In its sample, this clonotype was seen many times. V and J are TRBV12-3 or TRBV12-4 and TRBJ1-4, with unresolved D. The CDR3 sequence is 11 residues long. The V end lost 4 bases, the J end lost 14 bases, and 11 bases lay between the germline ends. The CDR3 here is CASSSHDDLFF. DNA of the CDR3: TGTGCCAGCAGTTCCCATGACGATCTGTTTTTT.

The chain uses TRBV12-5 and TRBJ1-2, with a weak D call TRBD1 (5 bases). V gave up 7 bases and J gave up 4 bases, with 13 bases separating them. The CDR3 runs 13 residues. The germline CDR1 and CDR2 sequences are LGHNT and FRNRAP. The CDR3 protein is CASAMWGFYGYTF. CDR3 nucleotide sequence: TGTGCTAGTGCTATGTGGGGGTTCTATGGCTACACCTTC.

This clonotype was observed a few times. The genes are TRBV11-2 and TRBJ2-3; TRBD2 matches at 7 bases. Germline loops: CDR1 SGHAT, CDR2 FQNNGV. The CDR3 sequence is 17 residues long. The J segment lost 2 bases and the V segment lost 5 bases, leaving 13 bases of the junction unmatched. The CDR3 region has the DNA TGTGCCAGCAGCCTGGGGGGGGTAGCGGTGCACACAGATACGCAGTATTTT. Amino acid sequence: CASSLGGVAVHTDTQYF.

This rearrangement joins TRBV4-3 to TRBJ1-5, with D perhaps TRBD1 (5 bases). Germline assignment: CDR1 LGHNA and CDR2 YSLEER. The CDR3 is 14 amino acids. The ends were cut back, 0 bases at V and 5 bases at J, with 8 bases in the middle. The CDR3 loop reads CASSQDGGDQPQHF. CDR3 DNA sequence: TGCGCCAGCAGCCAAGATGGGGGGGATCAGCCCCAGCATTTT.

This clonotype was recorded a few times. The gene calls are TRBV7-2 and TRBJ2-2; no reliable D call. This CDR3 comprises 13 residues. CDR1 and CDR2 (germline): SGHTA, FQGNSA. Deletions cut 5 bases from V and 6 bases from J, with 10 bases between. This CDR3 reads CASSTASAGELFF. The CDR3 nucleotides read TGTGCCAGCAGCACAGCCTCCGCCGGGGAGCTGTTTTTT. Filled out from reference TRBV7-2 and TRBJ2-2, the complete variable domain reads GAGVSQSPSNKVTEKGKDVELRCDPISGHTALYWYRQSLGQGLEFLIYFQGNSAPDKSGLPSDRFSAERTGGSVSTLTIQRTQQEDSAVYLCASSTASAGELFFGEGSRLTVL.

This clonotype turned up a few times. The J gene is TRBJ2-7, the V gene TRBV5-1; TRBD1 matches 9 bases. The CDR3 is 14 amino acids. Germline values: CDR1 SGHRS, CDR2 YFSETQ. J lost 4 bases, V lost 7 bases, and 9 bases had no gene match. The CDR3 reads CASRTGTGWYEQYF. DNA for the CDR3: TGCGCCAGCCGTACCGGGACAGGGTGGTACGAGCAGTACTTC.

This clonotype was seen a handful of times. The V and J genes are TRBV7-2 and TRBJ2-2; D possibly corresponds to TRBD1 (6 bases). CDR3 size: 14 residues. Deletions cut 2 bases from V and 6 bases from J, with 10 bases between. Per the germline V gene, CDR1 is SGHTA and CDR2 is FQGNSA. CDR3 in amino acids: CASSLTGYSGELFF. As DNA, the CDR3 is TGTGCCAGCAGCTTAACAGGGTATTCCGGGGAGCTGTTTTTT.

This clonotype was observed a handful of times. The V call is TRBV12-3 or TRBV12-4, the J call TRBJ2-5; D remains unclear. V lost 6 bases and J lost 1, with 9 bases in between. This CDR3 is built from 13 residues. As DNA, the CDR3 is TGTGCCAGCAGCCGACGGACCCAAGAGACCCAGTACTTC. Translated, it gives CASSRRTQETQYF.

The chain links TRBV20-1 to TRBJ1-6; D is perhaps TRBD1 (6 bases). The CDR3 covers 14 residues. CDR1 DFQATT and CDR2 SNEGSKA come from the germline V gene (reference sequence). Deletions cut 4 bases from V and 7 bases from J, with 14 bases between. CDR3 nucleotides: TGCAGTGCTAACAGGGCCTTTCTGAATTCACCCCTCCACTTT. Translating gives CSANRAFLNSPLHF.

This clonotype has ten or more counts. This rearrangement joins TRBV7-8 to TRBJ2-3; 9 bases line up with TRBD2. Germline values: CDR1 SGHVS, CDR2 FQNEAQ. Trimming took 5 bases from V and 1 from J; bases not matched to a gene: 7. The CDR3 extends over 16 amino acids. The CDR3: CASSPGTSSGTDTQYF. CDR3 bases: TGTGCCAGCAGCCCAGGGACTAGCAGCGGCACAGATACGCAGTATTTT.

At least ten counts were recorded for this clonotype. The chain uses TRBV7-8 and TRBJ2-5, with D possibly being TRBD2 (5 bases). Germline values: CDR1 SGHVS, CDR2 FQNEAQ. The CDR3 is 14 amino acids. Trimming took 7 bases from V and 1 from J, leaving 13 bases between them. The CDR3 here is CASTPRGSQETQYF. The CDR3 nucleotides are TGTGCCAGCACCCCCCGGGGTAGCCAAGAGACCCAGTACTTC.

The J gene is TRBJ2-1, the V gene TRBV14, with a weak D call TRBD2 (5 bases). The germline V gene has CDR1 SGHDN and CDR2 FVKESK. The CDR3 sequence is 11 residues long. The V and J ends lost 1 base and 11 bases respectively, with 6 bases between them. Here the CDR3 reads CASSQGLKQFF. Written as DNA, the CDR3 is TGTGCCAGCAGCCAAGGACTAAAGCAGTTCTTC.

This clonotype occurred a few times. The chain has TRBV18 and TRBJ1-1; D not certain. This CDR3 spans 16 amino acids. V shed 2 bases and J shed 0 bases, with 13 bases lying between them. Per germline, CDR1 KGHSH and CDR2 LQKENI. This chain's CDR3 is CASSPSKLGVNTEAFF. CDR3 in DNA: TGTGCCAGCTCACCAAGCAAACTAGGAGTGAACACTGAAGCTTTCTTT.

Points on this clonotype: The junction does not match germline at one end; this may be a read error. The CDR3 spells CASRPAGGLDEHFF. The CDR3 DNA reads TGTGCCAGCAGACCAGCGGGGGGCCTTGACGAGCATTTCTTC. The chain combines TRBV12-3 or TRBV12-4 with TRBJ2-5; 9 bases agree with TRBD2. The CDR3 loop spans 14 amino acids.

Ten or more counts support this clonotype. This chain joins TRBV7-2 and TRBJ2-7; the D is unclear. The CDR3 contains 12 residues. V lost 2 bases and J 2 bases, leaving 4 bases between the germline ends. CDR1 is SGHTA, CDR2 FQGNSA, per germline. Written as DNA, the CDR3 is TGTGCCAGCAGCTTACTTCCCTACGAGCAGTACTTC. Translation: CASSLLPYEQYF. The variable domain in full, completed from reference TRBV7-2 and TRBJ2-7, reads GAGVSQSPSNKVTEKGKDVELRCDPISGHTALYWYRQSLGQGLEFLIYFQGNSAPDKSGLPSDRFSAERTGGSVSTLTIQRTQQEDSAVYLCASSLLPYEQYFGPGTRLTVT.

This clonotype was observed a few times. The chain has TRBV4-3 and TRBJ1-4, with D perhaps matching TRBD1 (6 bases). Per the germline V gene, CDR1 is LGHNA and CDR2 is YSLEER. V gave up 0 bases and J gave up 3 bases, with 11 bases separating them. The CDR3 has 16 residues. In DNA form, the CDR3 reads TGCGCCAGCAGCCAAGAGCTGACAGGAGCTAATGAAAAACTGTTTTTT. Translating gives CASSQELTGANEKLFF.

This clonotype was seen more than once but under ten times. The rearrangement joins TRBV6-1 to TRBJ1-1; 7 bases match TRBD1. The V segment lost 4 bases and the J segment 5 bases; nucleotides outside the gene matches: 7. Germline V gene sequence: CDR1 MNHNS, CDR2 SASEGT. CDR3 length: 14 residues. CDR3 sequence: CASSARGRGTEAFF. The CDR3 nucleotides read TGTGCCAGCAGTGCCCGGGGCAGGGGGACTGAAGCTTTCTTT.

This clonotype has more than one count but fewer than ten. The rearrangement uses TRBV12-3 or TRBV12-4 and TRBJ2-7; either TRBD1 or TRBD2 may supply D (5 bases each). V shed 6 bases and J shed 3 bases, with 12 bases lying between them. This CDR3 is built from 13 residues. The CDR3 region has the DNA TGTGCCAGCAGCCTGGGACCACACTACGAGCAGTACTTC. It codes for CASSLGPHYEQYF.

This clonotype appeared a single time. This chain connects TRBV7-6 to TRBJ1-1; D remains unclear. The CDR3 covers 14 residues. Germline V CDR1 and CDR2: SGHVS, FNYEAQ. Trimming stripped 5 bases from V and 4 bases from J, with 14 bases between. CDR3 loop: CASSGMVLGTEAFF. The CDR3, as DNA: TGTGCCAGCAGCGGCATGGTCTTAGGCACTGAAGCTTTCTTT.

V and J are TRBV7-2 and TRBJ2-2; D remains ambiguous. Between the trimmed V and J ends, which lost 1 base and 8 bases, there was a span of 8 bases. Germline CDR1 SGHTA, CDR2 FQGNSA. CDR3 size: 13 residues. The CDR3 DNA is TGTGCCAGCAGCTTAGTCACGCGTGGGGAGCTGTTTTTT. Translated, it gives CASSLVTRGELFF.

Many counts were recorded for this clonotype. The V gene is TRBV7-2, the J gene TRBJ2-5; D unresolved. The V end lost 3 bases, the J end lost 2 bases, and 7 bases lay between the germline ends. CDR1 SGHTA and CDR2 FQGNSA come from the germline V gene. The CDR3 consists of 13 residues. CDR3 DNA: TGTGCCAGCAGCTTCGGCGGTCAAGAGACCCAGTACTTC. Amino acid sequence: CASSFGGQETQYF.

The V call is TRBV6-6, the J call TRBJ1-5; D remains unclear. The V end was cut by 5 bases, the J end by 5 bases, with 13 bases between. This CDR3 has 14 residues. CDR1 and CDR2 (germline): MNHNY, SVGAGI (reference sequence). The CDR3 DNA reads as TGTGCCAGCAGTACCCACGGGAATTATCAGCCCCAGCATTTT. Its protein product is CASSTHGNYQPQHF.

The rearrangement uses TRBV27 and TRBJ2-2, with 11 bases lining up with TRBD2. The CDR3 covers 19 residues. V gave up 2 bases and J gave up 4 bases; unmatched junction bases: 12. Per the germline V gene, CDR1 is MNHEY and CDR2 is SMNVEV (reference sequence). The CDR3 spells CASSLALAGGPEGTGELFF. The CDR3 DNA is TGTGCCAGCAGTTTAGCGTTAGCGGGAGGGCCTGAAGGCACCGGGGAGCTGTTTTTT.

This chain connects TRBV28 to TRBJ1-4; a weak D match, TRBD1 (6 bases). V lost 8 bases and J 1 base, leaving 14 bases between the germline ends. CDR1 is MDHEN and CDR2 is SYDVKM in the germline V gene. The CDR3 totals 15 residues. The CDR3 here is CASLPTGLTNEKLFF. The CDR3 bases are TGTGCCAGCCTCCCAACAGGGTTAACTAATGAAAAACTGTTTTTT.

This clonotype has a handful of counts. The chain has TRBV7-9 and TRBJ1-2; D uncertain. V lost 1 base to trimming and J lost 2 bases, with 11 bases between them. Germline values: CDR1 SEHNR, CDR2 FQNEAQ (reference sequence). The CDR3 is 15 residues long. The CDR3 reads CASSLGSGRNYGYTF. The CDR3 DNA is TGTGCCAGCAGCTTAGGCTCTGGGAGAAACTATGGCTACACCTTC.